Listed here is a single T cell receptor (beta chain). There is no known antigen for this receptor. No per-base quality is available; no much larger clone lies one base away. Germline trimming: 5 bases from V, 1 base from J; junction bases outside gene matches: 6. CDR1 SGHTA and CDR2 FQGTGA are derived from the germline V gene. Reading from cysteine to phenylalanine, the CDR3 counts 16 amino acids. Of the read, only the CDR3 DNA is kept; its 48 bases are in frame from base 1. This sample stems from a study of T cell repertoires in urothelial bladder cancer (dated by TCRdb to about 2019). Background on the whole study: Clinical stages of the roughly twelve resected lesions were three cT0, three cTa, three cT1 and three cT2 or greater. The study compared clonality of the TCR repertoire in bladder tumors against clonality in benign bladder inflammation. About 13 patients who had bladder lesions and were undergoing transurethral resection were prospectively identified. Eleven to twelve resected bladder lesions, made up of urothelial carcinoma (UC+) and benign (UC-) specimens, were studied.

What the work shows at the level of the full study, not this receptor alone: In carcinoma specimens a single T-cell clone made up as much as 17% of infiltrating lymphocytes, compared with around 2% in benign specimens. The median percentage of tumor infiltrating lymphocytes was over 1.5% in carcinoma specimens and approximately 12% in benign specimens. Fewer T cells were found in urothelial carcinoma specimens than in benign specimens, with medians of about 5,000 and 25,000, respectively.

Specimens classed as benign (UC-) were resected bladder lesions that contained no urothelial carcinoma. Specimens of bladder lesions were obtained during transurethral resection and kept at -80C. DNA was isolated from the bladder specimens obtained at transurethral resection. The immunoSEQ assay was used to sequence the CDR3 region of the TCR beta chain. In the authors' own workflow: For each specimen, T-cell fraction, clonal dominance and maximum TCR clone frequency were calculated. TCRdb retrieved this table from immuneACCESS and kept in-frame rearrangements only. Not all clones are present; in checked studies, unresolved V genes account for under half, and no reason is known for the remainder. That table gives V, J and clone size, and the DNA gave D and trimming. The sample table holds some 11,000 clones, of which about 63% were seen once. The top ten clones comprise around 7.3% of the sample.

The source material was tumor-infiltrating cells from bladder cancer. The TCR was taken from a human donor with a benign inflammatory bladder lesion. The chain employs TRBV7-3 and TRBJ2-3; TRBD2 matches 10 bases in the middle. The CDR3 is CASSPGLAAGTDTQYF. The nucleotides are TGTGCCAGCAGCCCAGGACTAGCGGCTGGCACAGATACGCAGTATTTT.